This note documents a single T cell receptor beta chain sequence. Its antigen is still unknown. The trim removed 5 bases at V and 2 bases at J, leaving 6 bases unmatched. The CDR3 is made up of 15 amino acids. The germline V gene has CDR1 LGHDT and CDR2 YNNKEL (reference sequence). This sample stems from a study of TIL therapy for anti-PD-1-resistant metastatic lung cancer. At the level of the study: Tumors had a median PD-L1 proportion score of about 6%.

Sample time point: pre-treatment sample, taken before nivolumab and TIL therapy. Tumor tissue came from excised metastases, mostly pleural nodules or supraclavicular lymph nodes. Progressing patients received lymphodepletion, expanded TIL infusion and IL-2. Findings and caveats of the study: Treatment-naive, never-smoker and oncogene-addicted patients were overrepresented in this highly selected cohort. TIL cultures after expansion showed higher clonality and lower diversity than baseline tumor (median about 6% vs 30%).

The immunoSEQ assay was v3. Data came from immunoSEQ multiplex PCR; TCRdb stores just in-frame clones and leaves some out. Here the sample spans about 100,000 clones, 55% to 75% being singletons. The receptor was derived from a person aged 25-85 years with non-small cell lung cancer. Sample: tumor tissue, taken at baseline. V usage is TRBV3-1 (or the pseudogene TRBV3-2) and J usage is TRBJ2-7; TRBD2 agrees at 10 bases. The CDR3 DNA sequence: TGTGCCAGCAGCGGAGGAGCGGGAGGGCCCTACGAGCAGTACTTC. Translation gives CASSGGAGGPYEQYF.